This T cell receptor (beta chain) was profiled in a study of shared clonotypes between healthy human individuals. A remark on this clone: No antigen is known for it.

Findings of the study overall: Sorted-subset samples were not fully sequenced, rarefaction indicated. Naive subsets typically showed greater estimated richness than memory subsets.

The assay was carried out at the deep level. Some clones are missing from TCRdb's copy, which holds only in-frame ones; the method was immunoSEQ multiplex PCR. The sample has fewer than 1.6 million clones; 98% to 99% are singletons. CDR1 is SGHRS, CDR2 YFSETQ, per germline. The junction had 6 bases not matched to a gene; V was cut back by 0 bases and J by 4 bases. This CDR3 region has 16 residues. This clonotype was sampled from a man between 25 and 39 years old in good health. The chain recombines TRBV5-1 with TRBJ2-2, with 7 bases lining up with TRBD2. The sequenced material came from naive CD4+ T cells sorted from blood. Specified subset: CD45RA+ positively selected. DNA of the CDR3: TGCGCCAGCAGCTTGGTTTGGCGGGAGAGCACCGGGGAGCTGTTTTTT. Its translation: CASSLVWRESTGELFF.